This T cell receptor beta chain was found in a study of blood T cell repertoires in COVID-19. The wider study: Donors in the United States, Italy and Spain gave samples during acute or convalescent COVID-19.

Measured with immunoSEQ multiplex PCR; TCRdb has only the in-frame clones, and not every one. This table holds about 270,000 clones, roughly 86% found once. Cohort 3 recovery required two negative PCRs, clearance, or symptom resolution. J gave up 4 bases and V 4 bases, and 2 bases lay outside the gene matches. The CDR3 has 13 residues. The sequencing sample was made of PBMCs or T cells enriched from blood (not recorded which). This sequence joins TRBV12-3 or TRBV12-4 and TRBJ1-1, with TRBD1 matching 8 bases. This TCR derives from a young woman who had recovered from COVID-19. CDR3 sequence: CASSSGQGTEAFF. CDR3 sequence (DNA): TGTGCCAGCAGTTCCGGACAGGGCACTGAAGCTTTCTTT.